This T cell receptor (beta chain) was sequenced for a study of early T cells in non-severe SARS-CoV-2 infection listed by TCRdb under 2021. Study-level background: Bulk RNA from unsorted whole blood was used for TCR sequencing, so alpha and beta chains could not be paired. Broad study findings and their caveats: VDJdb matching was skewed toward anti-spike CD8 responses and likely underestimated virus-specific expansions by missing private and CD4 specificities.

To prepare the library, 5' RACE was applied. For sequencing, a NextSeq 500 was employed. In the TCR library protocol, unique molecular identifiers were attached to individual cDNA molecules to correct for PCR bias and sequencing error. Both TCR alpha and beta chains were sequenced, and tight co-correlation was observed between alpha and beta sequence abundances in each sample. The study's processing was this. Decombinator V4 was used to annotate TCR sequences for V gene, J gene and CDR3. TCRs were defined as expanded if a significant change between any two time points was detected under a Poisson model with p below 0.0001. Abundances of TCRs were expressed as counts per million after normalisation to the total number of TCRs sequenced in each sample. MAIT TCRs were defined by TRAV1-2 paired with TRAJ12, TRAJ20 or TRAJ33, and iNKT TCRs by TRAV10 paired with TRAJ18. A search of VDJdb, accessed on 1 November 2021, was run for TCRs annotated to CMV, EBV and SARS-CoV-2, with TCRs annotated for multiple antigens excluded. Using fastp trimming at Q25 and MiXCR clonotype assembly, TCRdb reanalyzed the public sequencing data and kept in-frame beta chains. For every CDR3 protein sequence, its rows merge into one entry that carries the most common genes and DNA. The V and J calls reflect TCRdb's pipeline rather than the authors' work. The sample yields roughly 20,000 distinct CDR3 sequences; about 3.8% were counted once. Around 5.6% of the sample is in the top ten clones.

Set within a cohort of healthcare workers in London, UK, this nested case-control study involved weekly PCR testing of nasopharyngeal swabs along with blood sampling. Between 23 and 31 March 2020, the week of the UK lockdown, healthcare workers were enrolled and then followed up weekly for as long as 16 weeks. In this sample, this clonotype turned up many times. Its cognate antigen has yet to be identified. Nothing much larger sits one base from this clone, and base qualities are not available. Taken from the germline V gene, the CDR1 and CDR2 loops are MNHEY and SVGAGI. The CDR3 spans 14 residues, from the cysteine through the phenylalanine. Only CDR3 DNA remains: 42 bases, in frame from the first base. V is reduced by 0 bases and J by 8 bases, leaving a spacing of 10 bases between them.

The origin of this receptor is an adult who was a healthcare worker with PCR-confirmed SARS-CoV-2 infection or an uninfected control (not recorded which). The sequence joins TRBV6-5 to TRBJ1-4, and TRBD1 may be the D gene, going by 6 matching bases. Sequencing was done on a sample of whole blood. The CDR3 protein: CASSYSSRGEKLFF. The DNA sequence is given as TGTGCCAGCAGTTACTCGAGCAGGGGAGAAAAACTGTTTTTT.